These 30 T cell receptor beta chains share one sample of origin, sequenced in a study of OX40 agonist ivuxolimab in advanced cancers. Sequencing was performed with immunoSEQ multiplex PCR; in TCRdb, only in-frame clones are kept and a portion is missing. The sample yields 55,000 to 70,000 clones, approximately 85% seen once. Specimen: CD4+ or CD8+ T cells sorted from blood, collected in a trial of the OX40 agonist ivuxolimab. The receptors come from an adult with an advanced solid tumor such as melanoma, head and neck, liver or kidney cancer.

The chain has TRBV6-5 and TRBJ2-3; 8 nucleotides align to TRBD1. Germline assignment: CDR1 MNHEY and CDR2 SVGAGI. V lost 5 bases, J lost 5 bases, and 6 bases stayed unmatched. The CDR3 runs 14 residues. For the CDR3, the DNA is TGTGCCAGCAGTGTCCGGGACAGGATAGATACGCAGTATTTT. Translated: CASSVRDRIDTQYF.

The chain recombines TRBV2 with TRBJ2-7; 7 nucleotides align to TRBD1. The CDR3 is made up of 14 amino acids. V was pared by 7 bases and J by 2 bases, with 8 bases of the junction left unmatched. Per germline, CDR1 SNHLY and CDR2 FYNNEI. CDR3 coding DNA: TGTGCCAGCATACCGGGACAGAACACCTACGAGCAGTACTTC. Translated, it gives CASIPGQNTYEQYF.

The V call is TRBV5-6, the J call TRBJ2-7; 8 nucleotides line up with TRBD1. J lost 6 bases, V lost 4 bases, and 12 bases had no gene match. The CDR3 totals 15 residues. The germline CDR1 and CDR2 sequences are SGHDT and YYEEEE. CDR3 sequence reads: CASSPGQGSLLEQYF. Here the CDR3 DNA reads TGTGCCAGCAGCCCCGGACAGGGAAGCCTGCTCGAGCAGTACTTC.

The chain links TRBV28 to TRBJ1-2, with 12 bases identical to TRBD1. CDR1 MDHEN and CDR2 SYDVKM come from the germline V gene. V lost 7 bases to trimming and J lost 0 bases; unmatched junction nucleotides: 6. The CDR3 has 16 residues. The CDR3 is CASISGQGATNYGYTF. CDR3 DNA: TGTGCCAGCATTTCGGGACAGGGGGCCACTAACTATGGCTACACCTTC.

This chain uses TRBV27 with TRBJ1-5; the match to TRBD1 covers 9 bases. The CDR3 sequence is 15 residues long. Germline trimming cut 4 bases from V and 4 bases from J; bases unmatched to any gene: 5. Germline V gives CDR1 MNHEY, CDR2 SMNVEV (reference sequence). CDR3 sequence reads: CASSSWGQGNQPQHF. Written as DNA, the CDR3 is TGTGCCAGCAGTTCCTGGGGACAGGGTAATCAGCCCCAGCATTTT.

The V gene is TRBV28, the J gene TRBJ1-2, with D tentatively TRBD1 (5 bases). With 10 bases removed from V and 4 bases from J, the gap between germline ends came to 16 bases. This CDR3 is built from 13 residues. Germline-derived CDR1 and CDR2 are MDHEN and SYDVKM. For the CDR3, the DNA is TGTGCCACCCTGGGGGACGGAGGCTATGGCTACACCTTC. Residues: CATLGDGGYGYTF.

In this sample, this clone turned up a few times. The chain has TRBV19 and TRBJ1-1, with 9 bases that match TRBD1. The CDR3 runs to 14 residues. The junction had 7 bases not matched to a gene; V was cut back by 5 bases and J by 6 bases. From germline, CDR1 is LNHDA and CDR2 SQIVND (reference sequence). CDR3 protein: CASSSGQGLPEAFF. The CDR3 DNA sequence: TGTGCCAGTAGTTCGGGACAGGGACTTCCTGAAGCTTTCTTT.

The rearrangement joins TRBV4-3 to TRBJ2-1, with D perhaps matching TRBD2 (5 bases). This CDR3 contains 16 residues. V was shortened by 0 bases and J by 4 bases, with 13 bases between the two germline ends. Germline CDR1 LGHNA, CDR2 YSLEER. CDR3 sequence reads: CASSQDPGLTYNEQFF. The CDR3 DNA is TGCGCCAGCAGCCAAGATCCAGGACTTACTTACAATGAGCAGTTCTTC.

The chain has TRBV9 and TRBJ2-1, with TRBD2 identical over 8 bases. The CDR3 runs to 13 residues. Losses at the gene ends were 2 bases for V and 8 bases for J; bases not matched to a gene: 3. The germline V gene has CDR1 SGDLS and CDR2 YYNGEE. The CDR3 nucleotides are TGTGCCAGCAGCGTGACTAGCGTCGATGAGCAGTTCTTC. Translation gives CASSVTSVDEQFF. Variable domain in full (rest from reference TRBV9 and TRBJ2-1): DSGVTQTPKHLITATGQRVTLRCSPRSGDLSVYWYQQSLDQGLQFLIQYYNGEERAKGNILERFSAQQFPDLHSELNLSSLELGDSALYFCASSVTSVDEQFFGPGTRLTVL.

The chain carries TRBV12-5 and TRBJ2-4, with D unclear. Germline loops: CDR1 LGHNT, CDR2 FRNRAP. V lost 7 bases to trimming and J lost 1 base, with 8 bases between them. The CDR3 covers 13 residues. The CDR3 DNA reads TGTGCTAGTGCCCTTGGGGCCAAAAACATTCAGTACTTC. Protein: CASALGAKNIQYF.

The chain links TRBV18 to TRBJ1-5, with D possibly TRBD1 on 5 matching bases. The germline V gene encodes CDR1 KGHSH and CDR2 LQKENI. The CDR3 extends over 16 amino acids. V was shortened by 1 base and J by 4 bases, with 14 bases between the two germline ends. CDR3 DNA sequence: TGTGCCAGCTCACCACAGTCCGGGACCGGTAATCAGCCCCAGCATTTT. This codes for CASSPQSGTGNQPQHF.

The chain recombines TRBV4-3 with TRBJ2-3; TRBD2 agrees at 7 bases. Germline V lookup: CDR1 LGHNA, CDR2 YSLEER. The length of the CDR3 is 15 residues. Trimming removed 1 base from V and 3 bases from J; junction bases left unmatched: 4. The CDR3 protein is CASSQVTSVTDTQYF. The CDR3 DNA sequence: TGCGCCAGCAGCCAAGTCACTAGCGTGACAGATACGCAGTATTTT.

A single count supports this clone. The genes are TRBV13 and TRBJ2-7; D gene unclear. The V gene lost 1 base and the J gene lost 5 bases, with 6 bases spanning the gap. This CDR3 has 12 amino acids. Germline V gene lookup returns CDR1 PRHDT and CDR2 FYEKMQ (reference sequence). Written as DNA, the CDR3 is TGTGCCAGCAGCTTAGTAAGGGACGAGCAGTACTTC. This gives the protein CASSLVRDEQYF.

CDR3 DNA: TGCGCCAGCAGCTCAGACTATGGCTACACCTTC. Its protein product is CASSSDYGYTF. This rearrangement joins TRBV5-1 to TRBJ1-2; D unclear. The CDR3 loop spans 11 amino acids. The germline V gene encodes CDR1 SGHRS and CDR2 YFSETQ. V lost 3 bases to trimming and J lost 3 bases, with 3 bases between them.

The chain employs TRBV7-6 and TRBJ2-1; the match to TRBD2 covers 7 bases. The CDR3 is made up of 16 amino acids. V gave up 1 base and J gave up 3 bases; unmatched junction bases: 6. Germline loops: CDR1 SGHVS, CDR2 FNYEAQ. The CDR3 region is CASSLGGLADYNEQFF. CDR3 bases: TGTGCCAGCAGCTTAGGGGGTCTAGCGGACTACAATGAGCAGTTCTTC.

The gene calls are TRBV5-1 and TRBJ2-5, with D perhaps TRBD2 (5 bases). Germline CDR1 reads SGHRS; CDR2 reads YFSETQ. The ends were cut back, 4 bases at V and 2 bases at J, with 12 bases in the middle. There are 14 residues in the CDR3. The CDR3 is CASSPSPGQETQYF. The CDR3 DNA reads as TGCGCCAGCAGCCCGTCCCCGGGACAAGAGACCCAGTACTTC.

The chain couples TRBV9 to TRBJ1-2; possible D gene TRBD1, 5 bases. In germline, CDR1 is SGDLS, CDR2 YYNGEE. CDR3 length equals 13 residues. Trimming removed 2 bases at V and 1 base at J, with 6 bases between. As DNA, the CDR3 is TGTGCCAGCAGCGTTGACAGTAACTATGGCTACACCTTC. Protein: CASSVDSNYGYTF. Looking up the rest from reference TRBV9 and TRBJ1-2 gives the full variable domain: DSGVTQTPKHLITATGQRVTLRCSPRSGDLSVYWYQQSLDQGLQFLIQYYNGEERAKGNILERFSAQQFPDLHSELNLSSLELGDSALYFCASSVDSNYGYTFGSGTRLTVV.

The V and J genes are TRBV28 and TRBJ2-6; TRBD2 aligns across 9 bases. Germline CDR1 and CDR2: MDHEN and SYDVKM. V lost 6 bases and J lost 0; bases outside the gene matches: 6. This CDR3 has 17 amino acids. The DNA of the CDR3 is TGTGCCAGCAGGGCGGGGGGGTCCCTCTCTGGGGCCAACGTCCTGACTTTC. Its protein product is CASRAGGSLSGANVLTF.

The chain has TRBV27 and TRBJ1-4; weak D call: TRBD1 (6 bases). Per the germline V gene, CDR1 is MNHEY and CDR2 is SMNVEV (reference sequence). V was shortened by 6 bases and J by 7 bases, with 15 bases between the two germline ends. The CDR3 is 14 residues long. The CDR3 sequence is CASRGGGPIEKLFF. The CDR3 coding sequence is TGTGCCAGCAGGGGTGGGGGGCCCATTGAAAAACTGTTTTTT.

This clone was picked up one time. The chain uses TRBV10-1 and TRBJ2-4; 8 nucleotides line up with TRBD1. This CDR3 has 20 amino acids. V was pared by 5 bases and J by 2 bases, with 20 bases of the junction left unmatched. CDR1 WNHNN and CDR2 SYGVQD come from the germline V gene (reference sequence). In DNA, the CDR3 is TGCGCCAGCAGTTATGGGTGGGGCAGGGGGCCTTCCTATTCCAAAAACATTCAGTACTTC. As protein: CASSYGWGRGPSYSKNIQYF.

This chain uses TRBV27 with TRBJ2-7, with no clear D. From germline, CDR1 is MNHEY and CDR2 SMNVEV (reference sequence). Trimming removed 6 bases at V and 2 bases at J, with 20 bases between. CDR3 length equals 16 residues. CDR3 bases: TGTGCCAGCAGACGTAAAGTCGGGCCTACAACCTACGAGCAGTACTTC. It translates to CASRRKVGPTTYEQYF.

The CDR3 protein is CASSLYLQRASNQPQHF. The CDR3 DNA reads as TGTGCCAGCAGTTTATATCTGCAGAGAGCTAGCAATCAGCCCCAGCATTTT. This chain connects TRBV28 to TRBJ1-5, with D unresolved. The CDR3 length is 17 residues. The V gene's germline CDR1 is MDHEN and CDR2 SYDVKM. V lost 1 base and J 0 bases, leaving 13 bases between the germline ends. Together with reference TRBV28 and TRBJ1-5, the CDR3 gives the full variable domain: DVKVTQSSRYLVKRTGEKVFLECVQDMDHENMFWYRQDPGLGLRLIYFSYDVKMKEKGDIPEGYSVSREKKERFSLILESASTNQTSMYLCASSLYLQRASNQPQHFGDGTRLSIL.

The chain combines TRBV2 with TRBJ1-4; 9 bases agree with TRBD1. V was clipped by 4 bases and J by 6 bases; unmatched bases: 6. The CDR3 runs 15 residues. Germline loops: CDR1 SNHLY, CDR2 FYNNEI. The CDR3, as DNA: TGTGCCAGCAGTGTTCGGGACAGGGCAGATGAAAAACTGTTTTTT. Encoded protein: CASSVRDRADEKLFF.

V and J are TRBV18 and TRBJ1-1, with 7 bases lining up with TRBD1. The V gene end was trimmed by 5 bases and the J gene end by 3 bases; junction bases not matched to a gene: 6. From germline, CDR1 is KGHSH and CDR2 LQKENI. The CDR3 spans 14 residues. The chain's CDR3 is CASSSTGLDTEAFF. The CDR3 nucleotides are TGTGCCAGCTCATCGACAGGGCTAGACACTGAAGCTTTCTTT.

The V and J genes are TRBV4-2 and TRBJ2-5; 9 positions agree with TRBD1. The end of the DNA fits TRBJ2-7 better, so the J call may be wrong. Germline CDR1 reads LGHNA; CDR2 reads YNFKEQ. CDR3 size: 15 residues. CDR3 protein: CASSQRTGDSYEQYF. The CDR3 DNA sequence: TGTGCCAGCAGCCAACGGACAGGGGATTCCTACGAGCAGTACTTC.

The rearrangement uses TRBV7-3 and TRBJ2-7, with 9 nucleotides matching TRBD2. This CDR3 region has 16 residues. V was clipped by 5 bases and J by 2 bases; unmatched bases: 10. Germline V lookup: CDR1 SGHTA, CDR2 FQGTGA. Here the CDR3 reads CASSALGRGGAYEQYF. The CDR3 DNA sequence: TGTGCCAGCAGCGCCCTCGGTCGCGGGGGGGCCTACGAGCAGTACTTC.

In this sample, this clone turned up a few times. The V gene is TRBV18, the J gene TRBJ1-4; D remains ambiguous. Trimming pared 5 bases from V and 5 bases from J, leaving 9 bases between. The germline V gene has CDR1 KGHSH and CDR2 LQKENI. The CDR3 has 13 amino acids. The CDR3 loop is CASSGQYNEKLFF. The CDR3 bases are TGTGCCAGCTCAGGGCAGTACAATGAAAAACTGTTTTTT.

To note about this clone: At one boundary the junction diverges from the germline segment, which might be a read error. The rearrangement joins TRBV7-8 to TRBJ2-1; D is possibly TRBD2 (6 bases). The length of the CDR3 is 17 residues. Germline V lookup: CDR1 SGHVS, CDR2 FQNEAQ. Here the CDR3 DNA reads TGTGCCAGCAGCCTAGCTCCGGCGGGGAGCTCCTACAATGAGCAGTTCTTC. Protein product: CASSLAPAGSSYNEQFF.

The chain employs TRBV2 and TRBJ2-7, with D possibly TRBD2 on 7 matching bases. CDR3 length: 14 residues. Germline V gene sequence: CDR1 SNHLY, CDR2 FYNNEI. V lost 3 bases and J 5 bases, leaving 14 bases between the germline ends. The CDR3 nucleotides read TGTGCCAGCAGTGACTTGAGGGGGGGCGACGAGCAGTACTTC. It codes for CASSDLRGGDEQYF.

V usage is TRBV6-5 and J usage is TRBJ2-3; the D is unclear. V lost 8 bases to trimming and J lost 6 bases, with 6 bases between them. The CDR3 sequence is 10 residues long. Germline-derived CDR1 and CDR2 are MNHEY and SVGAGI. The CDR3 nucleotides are TGTGCCAGCGTCACGGATACGCAGTATTTT. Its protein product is CASVTDTQYF.